The clone carrying this TCR beta chain was observed at least ten times. As yet, its antigen is unknown. Patients were excluded for uncontrolled infection, other autoimmune disease, pregnancy or lactation. Clinical symptoms, serum thyroxine and TRAb, thyroid ultrasound and orbital computed tomography were used for the diagnoses. The sample is drawn from a study of T cells in Graves' hyperthyroidism and ophthalmopathy. General study points: Before onset, ophthalmopathy was predicted by the model a median roughly 6.8 months earlier. Most thyroid clonotypes expanded above 0.001 were also detected in blood.

Amplified TCR beta CDR3 regions came from RNA transcripts. A first-round RT-PCR of the TCR CDR3 used the HTBI primer set. A single record per CDR3 protein comes from TCRdb applying MiXCR to the multiplex PCR reads. The table records about 330,000 distinct CDR3 sequences, approximately 13% of them present only once. Germline CDR1 SGHRS, CDR2 YFSETQ. The V segment lost 0 bases and the J segment 0 bases; nucleotides outside the gene matches: 3. CDR3 size: 17 residues. V is TRBV5-1 and J is TRBJ1-3, with 10 bases lining up with TRBD1. Sequenced input: blood. The source of this sequence is a woman in her forties with Graves' ophthalmopathy. CDR3 loop: CASSLAGQGFSGNTIYF. CDR3 sequence (DNA): TGCGCCAGCAGCTTGGCGGGACAGGGGTTCTCTGGAAACACCATATATTTT.